This T cell receptor beta chain is drawn from a study of shared clonotypes between healthy human individuals. The table came from immunoSEQ multiplex PCR; TCRdb's copy has only in-frame clones and leaves some out. The sample has 450,000 or so clones; approximately 71% are singletons. As concerns this clone: The antigen is unknown.

Recent vaccinations or acute infections were absent in the healthy HIV-negative adult donors. Unsorted samples relied on roughly 99 million PBMCs, which served as the source of genomic DNA. General study findings and limits: Researchers sampled only blood; tissue repertoires likely differ.

Material for sequencing was PBMCs. The sequence was obtained from a woman in her 40s in good health. Some clones in this sample may be carry-over from other donors' samples.

The CDR3 here is CASSLSEGYEQYF. The CDR3 region has the DNA TGTGCCAGCAGCTTAAGTGAGGGCTACGAGCAGTACTTC. J is TRBJ2-7 and V is TRBV7-8; D might be TRBD2 (5 bases). V was shortened by 2 bases and J by 3 bases, with 8 bases between the two germline ends. This CDR3 is built from 13 residues. The germline V gene encodes CDR1 SGHVS and CDR2 FQNEAQ. Full variable domain (remainder filled in from reference TRBV7-8 and TRBJ2-7): GAGVSQSPRYKVAKRGQDVALRCDPISGHVSLFWYQQALGQGPEFLTYFQNEAQLDKSGLPSDRFFAERPEGSVSTLKIQRTQQEDSAVYLCASSLSEGYEQYFGPGTRLTVT.